This T cell receptor beta chain was obtained from a study of blood T cell repertoires in COVID-19. Study as a whole: The United States, Italy and Spain supplied acute and convalescent COVID-19 samples. In each case, the material was cDNA or gDNA derived from T cells, B-cell-depleted T cells, or PBMCs.

In the authors' workflow: Reference gene primer amplification in the assay estimated nucleated cell counts. Clones were read by immunoSEQ multiplex PCR, and TCRdb kept only the in-frame ones, dropping some. V and J calls and clone size are given by that table; D and trimming were obtained from the DNA. The table records 200,000 or so clones, roughly 80% of them present only once. V gave up 4 bases and J gave up 7 bases; unmatched junction bases: 0. Germline values: CDR1 SEHNR, CDR2 FQNEAQ (reference sequence). The length of the CDR3 is 13 residues. Clinical history as reported by participants underpinned cohort assignment.

This rearrangement joins TRBV7-9 to TRBJ2-1; 11 bases agree with TRBD2. The receptor comes from a middle-aged woman with acute COVID-19. Source material: PBMCs or T cells enriched from blood (not recorded which). CDR3 loop: CASSWTSGNEQFF. The CDR3 nucleotides are TGTGCCAGCAGCTGGACTAGCGGGAATGAGCAGTTCTTC.